This T cell receptor beta chain came from a study of T cells in narcolepsy. General study results and limits: Autoreactive clonotypes reportedly recurred in blood of same and different patients, not controls. Some memory CD4+ repertoires had no autoreactive clone sequences.

TCRdb's table, derived via immunoSEQ multiplex PCR, lists solely in-frame clones and lacks some. Here the sample spans 30,000 or so clones, roughly 82% being singletons. A remark on this clone: As yet, its antigen is unknown.

The CDR3 is 18 residues long. J was trimmed by 1 base and V by 1 base; bases with no gene match: 8. The germline gives CDR1 LNHNV, CDR2 YYDKDF (reference sequence). The chain links TRBV15 to TRBJ2-3; 10 nucleotides align to TRBD2. The TCR comes from a human donor with narcolepsy. The sequenced sample consisted of CD45RA- memory CD4+ T cells from PBMCs. The CDR3 spells CATSRVLAGSGGTDTQYF. CDR3 nucleotides: TGTGCCACCAGCAGAGTACTAGCGGGATCAGGGGGCACAGATACGCAGTATTTT.